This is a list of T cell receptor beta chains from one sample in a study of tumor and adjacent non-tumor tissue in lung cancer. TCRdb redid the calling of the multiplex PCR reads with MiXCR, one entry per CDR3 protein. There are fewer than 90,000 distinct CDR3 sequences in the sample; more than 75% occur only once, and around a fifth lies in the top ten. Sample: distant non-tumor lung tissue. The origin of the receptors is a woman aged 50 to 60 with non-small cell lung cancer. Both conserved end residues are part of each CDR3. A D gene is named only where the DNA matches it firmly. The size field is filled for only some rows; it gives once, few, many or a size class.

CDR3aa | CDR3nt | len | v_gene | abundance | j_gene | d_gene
CPSRGRSKNIQYF | TGTCCCAGCAGGGGACGATCCAAAAACATTCAGTACTTC | 13 | TRBV6-1 | NA | TRBJ2-4 | NA
CSAFITVRGYNEQFF | TGCAGTGCCTTTATAACCGTACGGGGATACAATGAGCAGTTCTTC | 15 | TRBV20-1 | many | TRBJ2-1 | NA
CATSEGPNQPQHF | TGTGCCACCAGTGAGGGACCCAATCAGCCCCAGCATTTT | 13 | TRBV15 | NA | TRBJ1-5 | NA
CASSYSKWGGSGHEQYF | TGTGCCAGCAGTTACTCGAAGTGGGGCGGGAGCGGGCACGAGCAGTACTTC | 17 | TRBV6-6 | NA | TRBJ2-7 | TRBD2
CASSLSGDTQYF | TGTGCCAGCAGCTTATCGGGAGATACGCAGTATTTT | 12 | TRBV11-2 | medium-sized | TRBJ2-3 | NA
CASSFSNSGSEQFF | TGTGCCAGCAGTTTTTCAAACAGTGGGAGTGAGCAGTTCTTC | 14 | TRBV6-6 | few | TRBJ2-1 | NA
CACCTDGYTDTQYF | TGTGCCTGCTGCACGGACGGTTACACAGATACGCAGTATTTT | 14 | TRBV6-5 | NA | TRBJ2-3 | NA
CASSGGVLWGQYF | TGCGCCAGCAGTGGAGGCGTTCTGTGGGGGCAGTACTTC | 13 | TRBV10-1 | NA | TRBJ2-7 | NA
CATSETVAGKETQYF | TGTGCCACCAGTGAGACAGTGGCTGGCAAAGAGACCCAGTACTTC | 15 | TRBV28 | NA | TRBJ2-5 | NA
CASSYHTSRRVQHEQFF | TGTGCCAGCAGTTACCATACTAGCAGGAGGGTCCAACATGAGCAGTTCTTC | 17 | TRBV6-5 | NA | TRBJ2-1 | NA
CASSLTETAYKQYF | TGTGCGAGCAGCCTGACGGAGACTGCCTACAAGCAGTACTTC | 14 | TRBV11-2 | NA | TRBJ2-7 | NA
CSARLARSTDTEAFF | TGTAGTGCTAGATTGGCGAGATCCACCGACACTGAAGCTTTCTTT | 15 | TRBV20-1 | NA | TRBJ1-1 | NA
CASSHAAGEWHEQFF | TGTGCCAGCAGCCACGCAGCGGGAGAATGGCATGAGCAGTTCTTC | 15 | TRBV11-2 | NA | TRBJ2-1 | TRBD2
CASSPSSSTGDEQFF | TGTGCCAGCAGCCCGAGTTCTTCGACGGGCGACGAGCAATTCTTC | 15 | TRBV11-1 | NA | TRBJ2-1 | NA
CASSPSGLRDGQFF | TGTGCCAGCTCACCTTCGGGACTACGGGACGGGCAGTTCTTC | 14 | TRBV18 | NA | TRBJ2-1 | TRBD2
CASSRGIDSTYEQYF | TGTGCTAGCAGCAGGGGTATAGACTCTACCTACGAACAGTACTTC | 15 | TRBV6-1 | NA | TRBJ2-7 | NA
CVSNSWDSSNQPQHF | TGTGTCAGCAACTCCTGGGACAGTAGCAATCAGCCCCAGCATTTT | 15 | TRBV5-6 | NA | TRBJ1-5 | TRBD1
CARSPFSVGYQPQHF | TGTGCCAGGAGTCCATTCTCGGTGGGGTATCAGCCCCAGCATTTT | 15 | TRBV12-3/TRBV12-4 | NA | TRBJ1-5 | NA
CANSLEDNNKQFF | TGTGCCAACAGTTTAGAAGACAACAATAAGCAGTTCTTC | 13 | TRBV11-2 | once | TRBJ2-1 | NA
CAIGYSGTGGFYEQYF | TGTGCCATCGGTTACTCGGGTACGGGGGGCTTCTACGAGCAGTACTTC | 16 | TRBV6-5 | NA | TRBJ2-7 | NA
CACNYDRGNEQCF | TGTGCCTGCAACTACGACAGGGGCAACGAGCAGTGCTTC | 13 | TRBV6-6 | few | TRBJ2-7 | TRBD1
CAISSRDLALRDADAQYF | TGTGCCATCAGTTCGAGAGATCTGGCCCTGCGGGACGCAGATGCGCAGTATTTT | 18 | TRBV12-3/TRBV12-4 | NA | TRBJ2-3 | NA
CAINLSNEQFF | TGTGCCATCAACCTTAGCAATGAGCAGTTCTTC | 11 | TRBV11-1 | NA | TRBJ2-1 | NA
CASSSPGPTGELFF | TGTGCCAGCAGTTCACCGGGACCCACCGGGGAGCTGTTTTTT | 14 | TRBV28 | many | TRBJ2-2 | NA
CASRNTRDTEAFF | TGTGCCAGCAGGAACACCCGGGACACTGAAGCTTTCTTT | 13 | TRBV6-5 | NA | TRBJ1-1 | NA
CASCDTRTSGTDEQFF | TGCGCCAGCTGTGATACCAGGACTAGCGGGACCGATGAGCAGTTCTTC | 16 | TRBV10-2 | NA | TRBJ2-1 | TRBD2
CASSPSRLATSYEQYF | TGTGCCAGCAGCCCTAGCCGACTAGCGACGTCCTACGAGCAGTACTTC | 16 | TRBV11-2 | NA | TRBJ2-7 | TRBD2
CVSSFGGPGSYEQYF | TGTGTCAGCAGCTTCGGGGGGCCGGGGTCCTACGAGCAGTACTTC | 15 | TRBV7-9 | NA | TRBJ2-7 | NA
CTSSHRPGLAGDGKEQFF | TGTACTAGCAGCCATCGTCCGGGACTAGCGGGAGATGGCAAAGAGCAGTTCTTC | 18 | TRBV14 | NA | TRBJ2-1 | TRBD2
CASSLSYRDNRPQHF | TGTGCAAGCAGCCTATCCTACAGGGACAATCGGCCCCAGCATTTT | 15 | TRBV11-2 | NA | TRBJ1-5 | NA
CSVHQGASPGETQYF | TGCAGCGTTCACCAGGGGGCTTCACCGGGGGAGACCCAATACTTC | 15 | TRBV29-1 | NA | TRBJ2-5 | TRBD1
CVSNLGPTTSGANVLTF | TGTGTCAGCAACTTAGGGCCCACGACCTCTGGGGCCAACGTCCTGACTTTC | 17 | TRBV7-8 | NA | TRBJ2-6 | NA
CASSPTGEQPYEQYF | TGTGCCAGCAGCCCGACAGGGGAACAGCCCTACGAGCAGTACTTC | 15 | TRBV2 | NA | TRBJ2-7 | TRBD1
CSAMDREVYEQYF | TGCAGCGCAATGGACAGGGAAGTCTACGAGCAGTACTTC | 13 | TRBV29-1 | NA | TRBJ2-7 | TRBD1
CSVGGLVGWSSYDEQFF | TGCAGCGTTGGAGGTCTAGTAGGGTGGAGCTCCTACGATGAACAGTTCTTC | 17 | TRBV29-1 | NA | TRBJ2-1 | NA
CTSTSAGPQHF | TGTACTAGCACTTCAGCCGGGCCCCAGCATTTT | 11 | TRBV6-1 | NA | TRBJ1-5 | NA
CASSLEAVAGHNEQFF | TGTGCCAGCAGTTTAGAGGCGGTAGCGGGGCACAATGAGCAGTTCTTC | 16 | TRBV11-2 | once | TRBJ2-1 | TRBD2
CASSSRQDYEQYF | TGTGCCAGCTCAAGTAGACAGGACTACGAGCAGTACTTC | 13 | TRBV18 | NA | TRBJ2-7 | NA
CASSLGSDLETQYF | TGTGCCAGCAGCTTAGGGTCCGACCTGGAGACCCAGTACTTC | 14 | TRBV11-2 | many | TRBJ2-5 | NA
CSVADRYQETQYF | TGCAGCGTAGCGGACAGATACCAAGAGACCCAGTACTTC | 13 | TRBV29-1 | few | TRBJ2-5 | NA
CSALGPVNTGELFF | TGCAGCGCATTGGGACCTGTTAACACCGGGGAGCTGTTTTTT | 14 | TRBV29-1 | NA | TRBJ2-2 | NA
CTSSEERAAGTGELFF | TGTACCAGCAGTGAAGAACGGGCGGCAGGAACAGGGGAGCTGTTTTTT | 16 | TRBV6-1 | NA | TRBJ2-2 | NA
CSAPTVSLGVYGYTF | TGCAGTGCCCCAACCGTATCACTGGGGGTCTATGGCTACACCTTC | 15 | TRBV20-1 | NA | TRBJ1-2 | NA
CASTFRTGETPLHF | TGTGCCAGCACCTTTCGTACAGGGGAAACACCCCTCCACTTT | 14 | TRBV11-2 | NA | TRBJ1-6 | TRBD1
CSARRLAGAGLAGELFF | TGCAGTGCTAGGAGGCTAGCGGGAGCGGGGCTAGCCGGGGAGCTGTTTTTT | 17 | TRBV20-1 | NA | TRBJ2-2 | TRBD2
CASNPPLRSWANVLTF | TGTGCCAGCAACCCGCCGCTCCGCTCTTGGGCCAACGTCCTGACTTTC | 16 | TRBV11-1 | NA | TRBJ2-6 | NA